This entry lists 4 T cell receptor beta chains sequenced from one sample in a study of neurological immune-mediated disorders. TCRdb processed the 5' RACE reads anew with MiXCR; each CDR3 protein has one entry. The data contain roughly 36,000 distinct CDR3 sequences, around 7% of them singletons. Sequencing used CD4+ T cells from blood. These receptors originate from a man aged 50-59 years in good health.

This clonotype came up many times. CDR3 DNA: TGCGCCAGCAGCCAAGATAGAGAACAGGGGGATGGCTACACCTTC. Translated: CASSQDREQGDGYTF. The chain is built from TRBV4-3 and TRBJ1-2; 8 bases agree with TRBD1. Unmatched junction bases numbered 6, after V lost 0 bases and J lost 6 bases. This CDR3 is built from 15 residues. Germline lookup yields CDR1 LGHNA and CDR2 YSLEER.

This clonotype has a count of ten or more. This chain connects TRBV10-3 to TRBJ2-1; no reliable D call. V gave up 6 bases and J gave up 7 bases, with 13 bases separating them. CDR1 and CDR2 from the germline V gene are ENHRY and SYGVKD. CDR3 length: 13 amino acids. The CDR3: CAIRRPSGNEQFF. The CDR3 bases are TGTGCCATCAGGCGGCCCTCTGGAAATGAGCAGTTCTTC.

This clonotype was seen repeatedly, ten times or more. The V call is TRBV20-1, the J call TRBJ2-1, with 9 bases that match TRBD2. This CDR3 contains 14 residues. V lost 5 bases to trimming and J lost 5 bases; unmatched junction nucleotides: 7. Germline CDR1 reads DFQATT; CDR2 reads SNEGSKA (reference sequence). The DNA of the CDR3 is TGCAGTGCTGTAGCGGGAGCAATAAACAATGAGCAGTTCTTC. The encoded protein is CSAVAGAINNEQFF.

The genes are TRBV7-6 and TRBJ2-3, with D maybe TRBD2 (6 bases). The V end was cut by 5 bases, the J end by 2 bases, with 14 bases between. This CDR3 is 15 amino acids long. From germline, CDR1 is SGHVS and CDR2 FNYEAQ. The CDR3 DNA sequence: TGTGCCAGCAGCCCCAGGGACTCAATCACAGATACGCAGTATTTT. Protein sequence: CASSPRDSITDTQYF.